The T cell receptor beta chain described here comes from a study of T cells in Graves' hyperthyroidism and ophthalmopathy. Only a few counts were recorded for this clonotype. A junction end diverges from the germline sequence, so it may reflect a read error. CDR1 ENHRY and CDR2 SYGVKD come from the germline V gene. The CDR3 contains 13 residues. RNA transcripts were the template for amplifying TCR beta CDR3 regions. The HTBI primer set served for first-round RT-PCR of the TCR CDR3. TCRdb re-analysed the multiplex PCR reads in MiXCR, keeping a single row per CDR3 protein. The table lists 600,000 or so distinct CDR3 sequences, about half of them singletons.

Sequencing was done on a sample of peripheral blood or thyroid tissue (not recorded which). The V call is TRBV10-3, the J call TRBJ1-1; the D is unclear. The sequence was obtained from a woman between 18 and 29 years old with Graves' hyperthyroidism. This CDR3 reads CAISGGENTEAFF. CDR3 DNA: TGTGCCATCAGTGGGGGAGAGAACACTGAAGCCTTCTTT.